A selection of T cell receptor beta chains follows, all from one sample in a study of blood T cells in healthy people across ages. TCRdb re-derived calls from the 5' RACE reads in MiXCR, one entry per CDR3 protein. The sample consists of around 600,000 distinct CDR3 sequences, 47% of them appearing once. Sequenced material: blood. These receptors were obtained from a man older than 75 in good health. Each CDR3 is given with its conserved first and last residue. A D gene is named only where the DNA matches it firmly. Only part of the rows carry a size: once, few, many, or a class if the clone is expanded.

TRBJ2-1	TRBV6-4	NA	NA	14	TGTGCCAGCAGTGACTCGCTGGATCACAATGAGCAGTTCTTC	CASSDSLDHNEQFF
TRBJ2-7	TRBV7-9	many	TRBD1	15	TGTGCCAGCAGCTTAGGGGACAGGGGGGTTCTCGAGCAGTACTTC	CASSLGDRGVLEQYF
TRBJ2-1	TRBV7-8	NA	TRBD2	16	TGTGCCAGCAGCTTATCTAGCCAGGGCGGGGGTGATGAGCAGTTCTTC	CASSLSSQGGGDEQFF
TRBJ2-7	TRBV4-2	NA	TRBD1	14	TGTGCCAGCAGCCGCGGGACAGGGCGGGGTGAGCAGTACTTC	CASSRGTGRGEQYF
TRBJ2-7	TRBV7-9	NA	TRBD2	13	TGTGCCAGCAGCGTAGCGGGGGTTGGCGAGCAGTACTTC	CASSVAGVGEQYF
TRBJ2-7	TRBV5-1	NA	NA	14	TGCGCCAGCAGCTTGGATATAGTTTCGGGCGAGCAGTACTTC	CASSLDIVSGEQYF
TRBJ2-4	TRBV21-1	once	NA	17	TGTGCCAGCAGCACAAACCCGGGACAGTTAGCCAAAAACATTCAGTACTTC	CASSTNPGQLAKNIQYF
TRBJ2-5	TRBV9	once	NA	17	TGTGCCAGCAGCGTAGGACGTGGGGGGACCCTCCGGGAGACCCAGTACTTC	CASSVGRGGTLRETQYF
TRBJ2-5	TRBV9	NA	NA	15	TGTGCCAGCAGCACTTCCCAGGGGATCCGGGAGACCCAGTACTTC	CASSTSQGIRETQYF
TRBJ2-4	TRBV5-1	few	TRBD2	15	TGCGCCAGCAGCTTGGCGGCGGGGGTCGTAGACATTCAGTACTTC	CASSLAAGVVDIQYF
TRBJ1-1	TRBV5-1	NA	TRBD1	15	TGCGCCAGCAGCACAAAAGGGACAGTGAACACTGAAGCTTTCTTT	CASSTKGTVNTEAFF
TRBJ2-1	TRBV20-1	NA	NA	13	TGCAGTACCGTTTCGAGCTCCTACAATGAGCAGTTCTTC	CSTVSSSYNEQFF
TRBJ2-7	TRBV2	NA	NA	13	TGTGCCAGCAGACGGACGGGGAACTACGAGCAGTACTTC	CASRRTGNYEQYF
TRBJ2-1	TRBV20-1	NA	NA	11	TGCAGTGCTAGAGGCTTAAATGAGCAGTTCTTC	CSARGLNEQFF
TRBJ2-7	TRBV12-3/TRBV12-4	few	TRBD2	15	TGTGCCAGCACCCCCGCTCTAGCGGGAGGTTACGAGCAGTACTTC	CASTPALAGGYEQYF
TRBJ2-4	TRBV7-9	NA	NA	13	TGTGCCAGCAGCCAGGGGGACTACGTAGAGCAGTACTTC	CASSQGDYVEQYF
TRBJ2-2	TRBV7-9	NA	TRBD2	18	TGTGCCAGCAGCTTAGGCCCGACTAGCGGGGAGAACACCGGGGAGCTGTTTTTT	CASSLGPTSGENTGELFF
TRBJ2-5	TRBV27	NA	NA	13	TGTGCCAGCAGTCCAAAGACTAGGCTGGAGCAGTACTTC	CASSPKTRLEQYF
TRBJ2-1	TRBV20-1	NA	NA	13	TGCAGTGCTAGAGTTCCCCGACAGTTCGAGCAGTTCTTC	CSARVPRQFEQFF
TRBJ2-7	TRBV7-2	few	NA	14	TGTGCCAGCAGCCCGACTGCCGTCTCCTACGAGCAGTACTTC	CASSPTAVSYEQYF
TRBJ2-7	TRBV20-1	few	NA	14	TGCAGTGCCAGCCGGGCCCAGGTTGCCTACGAGCAGTACTTC	CSASRAQVAYEQYF
TRBJ2-4	TRBV6-5	NA	TRBD2	14	TGTGCCAGCAGTTACTCGGGACTAGCTTCGGAGCAGTACTTC	CASSYSGLASEQYF
TRBJ1-2	TRBV6-5	many	NA	15	TGTGCCAGCAGTTACCTCCCAGGCATTGGAGATGGCTACACCTTC	CASSYLPGIGDGYTF
TRBJ1-1	TRBV20-1	NA	TRBD1	15	TGCAGTCCGTCGGGTGGGACAGACCAGAACACTGAAGCTTTCTTT	CSPSGGTDQNTEAFF
TRBJ1-4	TRBV29-1	NA	NA	14	TGCAGCGTTGGGTTCGGGGGCCAGAGGGAAAAACTGTTTTTT	CSVGFGGQREKLFF
TRBJ2-1	TRBV5-4	few	NA	17	TGTGCCAGCAGCACAAGTCACAGGAGAGTCTCCTACAATGAGCAGTTCTTC	CASSTSHRRVSYNEQFF
TRBJ2-1	TRBV4-3	NA	NA	17	TGCGCCAGCAGCCAAGATAGGGGCCAGTATTCCTACAATGAGCAGTTCTTC	CASSQDRGQYSYNEQFF
TRBJ2-7	TRBV9	NA	TRBD1	16	TGTGCCAGCAGCGTAGGTTCCGGGACAGTAAGCTACGAGCAGTACTTC	CASSVGSGTVSYEQYF
TRBJ2-5	TRBV24-1	few	NA	13	TGTGCCACCAGTGAGCAGGGAGGAGAGACCCAGTACTTC	CATSEQGGETQYF
TRBJ2-7	TRBV20-1	few	TRBD1	12	TGCAGTGCTCGGACAGGAAGATCCGAGCAGTACTTC	CSARTGRSEQYF
TRBJ2-1	TRBV20-1	NA	TRBD2	14	TGCAGTGCTAGGGGGACTAGCGGGATATCCGAGCAGTTCTTC	CSARGTSGISEQFF
TRBJ2-7	TRBV7-2	NA	NA	15	TGTGCCGGCAGCTTAACGGCAGGAAGCTCCTACGAGCAGTACTTC	CAGSLTAGSSYEQYF
TRBJ2-7	TRBV12-3/TRBV12-4	few	NA	14	TGTGCCAGCAGTTCGACTAGTCAGGCCCACGAGCAGTACTTC	CASSSTSQAHEQYF
TRBJ1-1	TRBV7-9	many	NA	14	TGTGCCAGCAGCGGAGGGACGGCTAACACTGAAGCTTTCTTT	CASSGGTANTEAFF
TRBJ1-1	TRBV4-3	NA	NA	16	TGCGCCAGCAGCCAAGCAAGGGATCGGCGGGGAACTGAAGCTTTCTTT	CASSQARDRRGTEAFF
TRBJ2-1	TRBV24-1	NA	NA	13	TGTGCCACCAGTCCAGATTACGACAATGAGCAGTTCTTC	CATSPDYDNEQFF
TRBJ2-6	TRBV4-3	NA	TRBD1	18	TGCGCCAGCACCCAGGACAGGGGGCGCGGCTCTGGGGCCAACGTCCTGACTTTC	CASTQDRGRGSGANVLTF
TRBJ1-4	TRBV3-1	NA	NA	19	TGTGCCAGCAGCCAAGACCCCCTAGAGACCAGAGCAACTAATGAAAAACTGTTTTTT	CASSQDPLETRATNEKLFF
TRBJ2-3	TRBV24-1	NA	TRBD2	18	TGTGCCACCAGTGATTCCGGGACTAGCGGGAGTAGAACAGATACGCAGTATTTT	CATSDSGTSGSRTDTQYF
TRBJ2-4	TRBV4-3	NA	NA	13	TGCGCCAGCAGCCGGGGGCCGGGGTTAGAGCAGTACTTC	CASSRGPGLEQYF
TRBJ2-3	TRBV5-1	NA	TRBD2	18	TGCGCCAGCAGCCCGGGACTAGCGGGGGGCTTCTTCACAGATACGCAGTATTTT	CASSPGLAGGFFTDTQYF
TRBJ2-2	TRBV7-2	NA	NA	20	TGTGCCAGCAGCTTAGTGGCTCTAGCGCTCAATCGACAGAACACCGGGGAGCTGTTTTTT	CASSLVALALNRQNTGELFF
TRBJ2-7	TRBV7-2	NA	TRBD2	16	TGTGCCAGCAGCCACCCCAGGACTAGCGGGAGGTACGAGCAGTACTTC	CASSHPRTSGRYEQYF
TRBJ2-3	TRBV20-1	NA	TRBD2	15	TGCAGTGCTAATGATCTAGCGGGCAGCACAGATATGCAGTATTTT	CSANDLAGSTDMQYF
TRBJ2-3	TRBV4-3	many	NA	15	TGCGCCAGCAGCCAAACAGGAATTAGCACAGATACGCAGTATTTT	CASSQTGISTDTQYF
TRBJ2-1	TRBV6-6	NA	TRBD1	17	TGTGCCAGCAGTTACTCGTATCACAGGGGAACCCTCAATGAGCAGTTCTTC	CASSYSYHRGTLNEQFF
TRBJ2-7	TRBV20-1	NA	NA	15	TGCAGTGCTAGACCTCCGGGACTGTCAAACTACGAGCAGTACTTC	CSARPPGLSNYEQYF
TRBJ2-3	TRBV11-3	NA	NA	13	TGTGCCAGCGCCTCGAGGGAGGTAGATACGCAGTATTTT	CASASREVDTQYF
TRBJ1-2	TRBV7-2	few	NA	15	TGTGCCAGCAGCCCCACTTTTGCAGCTTACTATGGCTACACCTTC	CASSPTFAAYYGYTF
TRBJ2-1	TRBV30	NA	NA	13	TGTGCCTGGGGGTGGGACTCCTACAATGAGCAGTTCTTC	CAWGWDSYNEQFF
TRBJ1-1	TRBV3-1	few	NA	13	TGTGCCAGCAGCCCTCTCCCGAACACTGAAGCTTTCTTT	CASSPLPNTEAFF
TRBJ2-7	TRBV28	once	TRBD2	16	TGTGCCAGCAGTTCACCCCGGACTAGCGGGAACTACGAGCAGTACTTC	CASSSPRTSGNYEQYF
TRBJ2-6	TRBV30	NA	NA	13	TGTGCCTGGCGGACACCAGGGGCCAACGTCCTGACTTTC	CAWRTPGANVLTF
TRBJ1-2	TRBV12-3/TRBV12-4	few	NA	13	TGTGCCAGCAGCCGGTCGGGGAAATATGGCTACACCTTC	CASSRSGKYGYTF
TRBJ1-6	TRBV14	NA	NA	16	TGTGCCAGCAGCCAAGTGGGAAGGGGCTATAATTCACCCCTCCACTTT	CASSQVGRGYNSPLHF
TRBJ2-3	TRBV29-1	many	NA	12	TGCAGCGCCCCTTGGGGCACAGATACGCAGTATTTT	CSAPWGTDTQYF
TRBJ2-5	TRBV9	few	TRBD2	16	TGTGCCAGCAGCGTACGGGGACTAGCGGGAACAGAGACCCAGTACTTC	CASSVRGLAGTETQYF